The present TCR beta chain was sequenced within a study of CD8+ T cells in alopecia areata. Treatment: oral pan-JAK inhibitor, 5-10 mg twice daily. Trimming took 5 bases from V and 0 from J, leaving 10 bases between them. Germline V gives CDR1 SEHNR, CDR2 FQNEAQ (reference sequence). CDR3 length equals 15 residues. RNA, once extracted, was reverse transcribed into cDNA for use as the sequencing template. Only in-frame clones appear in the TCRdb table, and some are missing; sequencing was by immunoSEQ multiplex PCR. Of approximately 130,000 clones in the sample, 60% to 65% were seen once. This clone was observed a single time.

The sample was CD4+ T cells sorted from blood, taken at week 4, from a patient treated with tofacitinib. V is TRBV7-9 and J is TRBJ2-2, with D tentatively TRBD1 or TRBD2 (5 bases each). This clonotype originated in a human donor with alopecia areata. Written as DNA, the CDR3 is TGTGCCAGCAGCCCCGGGACCGCGAACACCGGGGAGCTGTTTTTT. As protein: CASSPGTANTGELFF.